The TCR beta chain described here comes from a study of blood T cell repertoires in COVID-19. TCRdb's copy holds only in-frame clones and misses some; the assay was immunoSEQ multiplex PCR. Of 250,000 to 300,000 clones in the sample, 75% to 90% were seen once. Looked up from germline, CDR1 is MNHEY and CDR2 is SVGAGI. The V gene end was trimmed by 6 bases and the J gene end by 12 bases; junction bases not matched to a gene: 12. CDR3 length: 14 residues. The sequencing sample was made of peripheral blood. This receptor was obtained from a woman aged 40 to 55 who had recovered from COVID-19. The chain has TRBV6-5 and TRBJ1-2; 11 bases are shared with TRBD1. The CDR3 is CASSPIGDRGGHTF. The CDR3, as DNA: TGTGCCAGCAGCCCCATCGGGGACAGGGGGGGGCACACCTTC.